This TCR beta chain is from a study of long-term antiretroviral therapy in people with HIV. Study-level results: Collection of the blood, which took place between the mid-2000s and the late 2010s, possibly occurred under older ART regimens. Upon ART, diversity increased but remained lower than transplant donor controls.

Trimming took off 4 bases at V and 0 bases at J, with 6 bases between the two ends. In germline, CDR1 is SGHTA, CDR2 FQGNSA. The CDR3 is 13 amino acids. This clone was seen just once. Its antigen remains unknown. They ran version v3.0 of the immunoSEQ assay at survey level. Sequencing used immunoSEQ multiplex PCR; TCRdb keeps in-frame clones, though not all of them. Of around 20,000 clones in the sample, over 75% are singletons; the top ten hold roughly 10%. The chain has TRBV7-2 and TRBJ1-1, with D perhaps TRBD1 (5 bases). The receptor's source is a man in his forties or fifties with HIV. This material consisted of unsorted PBMCs, taken 4.2 years after starting antiretroviral therapy. This CDR3 is CASSSTVNTEAFF. As DNA, the CDR3 is TGTGCCAGCAGCTCGACAGTGAACACTGAAGCTTTCTTT. Full variable domain (remainder filled in from reference TRBV7-2 and TRBJ1-1): GAGVSQSPSNKVTEKGKDVELRCDPISGHTALYWYRQSLGQGLEFLIYFQGNSAPDKSGLPSDRFSAERTGGSVSTLTIQRTQQEDSAVYLCASSSTVNTEAFFGQGTRLTVV.